This entry lists 2 T cell receptor beta chains sequenced from one sample in a study of long-term antiretroviral therapy in people with HIV. Survey-level immunoSEQ v3.0 assays were run. This table comes from immunoSEQ multiplex PCR, and its TCRdb copy is limited to in-frame clones, with some not included. The sample carries some 20,000 clones, 90% recorded once. The sequenced sample was unsorted PBMCs, obtained 4.2 to 4.5 years before starting antiretroviral therapy. The receptors derive from a woman aged 30 to 39 with HIV.

This clone was found once. The rearrangement uses TRBV5-6 and TRBJ2-7, with D perhaps matching TRBD2 (5 bases). CDR3 size: 11 residues. Germline CDR1 is SGHDT and CDR2 is YYEEEE. Trimming cost V 4 bases and J 6 bases, with 8 bases left between them. Here the CDR3 reads CASSRDFEQYF. The CDR3, as DNA: TGTGCCAGCAGCCGGGATTTCGAGCAGTACTTC.

V gene TRBV6-5 combines with J gene TRBJ2-5; possibly TRBD1 or TRBD2 for D (5 bases each). Per germline, CDR1 MNHEY and CDR2 SVGAGI. The CDR3 runs to 14 residues. V was trimmed by 6 bases and J by 4 bases, leaving 15 bases between them. The DNA of the CDR3 is TGTGCCAGCAGCTCGCCTAGGGACCGAGAGACCCAGTACTTC. Residues: CASSSPRDRETQYF.